This is a list of T cell receptor beta chains from one sample in a study of response to subunit inactivated influenza vaccine. TCRdb fed the RT-PCR reads into MiXCR, producing one record per CDR3 protein. The sample shows 300,000 to 350,000 distinct CDR3 sequences, about 20% of them seen only once. The source material was PBMCs from blood, sampled less than 22 months after vaccination. These receptors were collected from a man aged 50 to 69 who received an inactivated influenza vaccine. Both conserved end residues are part of each CDR3. The D gene is left open where the match is weak. Clone size appears in some rows only: once, few, many, or a class for an expanded clone.

CDR3 length	V gene	J gene	D gene	clone size	CDR3 protein	CDR3 DNA
13	TRBV5-1	TRBJ2-2	.	few	CASRGAGTGELFF	TGCGCCAGCAGAGGGGCGGGCACCGGGGAGCTGTTTTTT
17	TRBV11-2	TRBJ1-2	.	few	CASSLDYPGPTNYGYTF	TGTGCCAGCAGCTTAGACTATCCAGGGCCGACTAACTATGGCTACACCTTC
13	TRBV29-1	TRBJ2-7	.	.	CSVRWGSSYEQYF	TGCAGCGTTAGATGGGGGAGCAGTTACGAGCAGTACTTC
14	TRBV20-1	TRBJ2-3	.	many	CSARAGSRTDTQYF	TGCAGTGCTAGAGCCGGGAGCCGCACAGATACGCAGTATTTT
15	TRBV10-3	TRBJ2-7	TRBD2	.	CANSRGGRAGYEQYF	TGTGCCAACTCCCGGGGCGGGAGGGCCGGATACGAGCAGTACTTC
13	TRBV10-3	TRBJ2-7	TRBD1	.	CAISRDRVYEQYF	TGTGCCATCTCCCGGGACAGGGTGTACGAGCAGTACTTC
15	TRBV7-2	TRBJ2-7	TRBD1	.	CASSLQGQVVGEQYF	TGTGCCAGCAGCTTGCAGGGACAGGTAGTCGGCGAGCAGTACTTC
17	TRBV4-2	TRBJ2-7	TRBD2	.	CASSQASGGAVSYEQYF	TGTGCCAGCAGCCAAGCTAGCGGGGGGGCCGTCTCATACGAGCAGTACTTC
15	TRBV5-1	TRBJ2-7	TRBD2	few	CASSSHSGGTYEQYF	TGCGCCAGCAGCTCTCATAGCGGGGGAACGTACGAGCAGTACTTC
14	TRBV12-3/TRBV12-4	TRBJ1-1	TRBD1	.	CASSKTGDNTEAFF	TGTGCCAGCAGCAAGACAGGGGACAACACTGAAGCTTTCTTT
13	TRBV29-1	TRBJ2-4	.	.	CSVLSPAKNIQYF	TGCAGCGTTCTCTCCCCGGCCAAAAACATTCAGTACTTC
14	TRBV7-6	TRBJ1-1	.	many	CASSLALSSTEAFF	TGTGCCAGCAGCTTAGCTCTATCTAGCACTGAAGCTTTCTTT
13	TRBV7-2	TRBJ1-4	.	few	CASSLGVNEKLFF	TGTGCCAGCAGCTTAGGGGTTAATGAAAAACTGTTTTTT
11	TRBV29-1	TRBJ2-1	.	.	CSVVLRNEQFF	TGCAGCGTCGTACTAAGAAATGAGCAGTTCTTC
18	TRBV27	TRBJ1-2	TRBD1	many	CASSLSRRQGARGYGYTF	TGTGCCAGCAGTTTATCGAGGAGACAGGGGGCTCGTGGCTATGGCTACACCTTC
16	TRBV4-2	TRBJ1-1	.	few	CASSQDIRADNTEAFF	TGTGCCAGCAGCCAAGATATAAGGGCAGATAACACTGAAGCTTTCTTT
13	TRBV10-3	TRBJ1-2	.	.	CAITSGWGDGYTF	TGTGCCATCACCTCGGGATGGGGCGATGGCTACACCTTC
12	TRBV20-1	TRBJ2-7	.	few	CSFPMGSGEQYF	TGCAGCTTCCCAATGGGTAGCGGCGAGCAGTACTTC
15	TRBV7-2	TRBJ2-7	TRBD2	.	CASNLAGGHSYEQYF	TGTGCCAGCAACCTAGCGGGGGGGCATTCCTACGAGCAGTACTTC
18	TRBV11-1	TRBJ1-4	.	few	CASSLGGLTLGMREKLFF	TGTGCCAGCAGCTTAGGGGGACTAACCCTTGGAATGAGGGAAAAACTGTTTTTT
21	TRBV28	TRBJ2-5	.	.	CASIKPPRMGPDSTSKETQYF	TGTGCCAGCATCAAGCCTCCGCGGATGGGGCCTGACTCTACCTCCAAAGAGACCCAGTACTTC
20	TRBV4-2	TRBJ1-4	.	.	CASSHAYVQGRSPYNEKLFF	TGTGCCAGCAGCCACGCCTACGTCCAGGGTCGCTCTCCCTATAATGAAAAACTGTTTTTT
15	TRBV28	TRBJ1-4	.	many	CASSLDVGSNEKLFF	TGTGCCAGCAGTTTAGATGTAGGGTCTAATGAAAAACTGTTTTTT
12	TRBV2	TRBJ1-6	.	many	CASSDVKSPLHF	TGTGCCAGCAGTGATGTCAAATCACCCCTCCACTTT
13	TRBV29-1	TRBJ2-1	TRBD2	few	CSVQRGGGNEQFF	TGCAGCGTTCAGCGGGGGGGAGGTAATGAGCAGTTCTTC
12	TRBV9	TRBJ2-7	.	.	CASSSSTYEQYF	TGTGCCAGCAGCTCATCCACCTACGAGCAGTACTTC
13	TRBV2	TRBJ1-2	TRBD1	.	CASRDRGPEGYTF	TGTGCCAGCAGGGACAGGGGGCCGGAGGGCTACACCTTC
16	TRBV6-1	TRBJ1-6	.	few	CASKAQEYSYNSPLHF	TGTGCCAGCAAAGCCCAGGAATACTCCTATAATTCACCCCTCCACTTT
12	TRBV24-1	TRBJ2-1	.	.	CATSDFWNEQFF	TGTGCCACCAGTGATTTTTGGAATGAGCAGTTCTTC
14	TRBV5-1	TRBJ2-7	.	.	CASSPTDLGYEQYF	TGCGCCAGCAGCCCGACAGACTTAGGTTACGAGCAGTACTTC
15	TRBV7-3	TRBJ2-5	.	.	CASSRQGLPTETQYF	TGTGCCAGCAGCCGACAGGGACTCCCAACAGAGACCCAGTACTTC
14	TRBV12-3/TRBV12-4	TRBJ1-2	.	.	CASSLGNTAYGYTF	TGTGCCAGCAGTTTGGGTAACACCGCCTATGGCTACACCTTC
14	TRBV5-1	TRBJ2-7	TRBD1	few	CASRTRTGNYEQYF	TGCGCCAGCAGGACCAGGACAGGGAACTACGAGCAGTACTTC
15	TRBV7-9	TRBJ1-1	TRBD1	.	CASSFQGGQGTEAFF	TGTGCCAGCAGCTTCCAGGGCGGACAGGGCACTGAAGCTTTCTTT
15	TRBV20-1	TRBJ2-3	TRBD1	few	CSAPSGGGWADTQYF	TGCAGTGCTCCTTCAGGGGGCGGGTGGGCAGATACGCAGTATTTT
11	TRBV10-3	TRBJ1-1	.	few	CAISQNTEAFF	TGTGCCATCAGTCAGAACACTGAAGCTTTCTTT
14	TRBV27	TRBJ2-7	TRBD2	.	CASSFSSGSYEQYF	TGTGCCAGCAGTTTTTCTAGCGGGAGCTACGAGCAGTACTTC
15	TRBV18	TRBJ1-6	TRBD1	.	CASSTEQGASSPLHF	TGTGCCAGCTCAACCGAACAGGGGGCAAGTTCACCCCTCCACTTT
13	TRBV20-1	TRBJ1-2	.	many	CSARHYRASGYTF	TGCAGTGCTAGACACTATAGAGCAAGTGGCTACACCTTC
13	TRBV20-1	TRBJ1-2	.	.	CSAGFQANYGYTF	TGCAGTGCTGGCTTCCAAGCTAACTATGGCTACACCTTC
16	TRBV29-1	TRBJ2-1	TRBD2	.	CSVEDRAGGLYNEQFF	TGCAGCGTTGAAGATCGGGCGGGGGGCCTATACAATGAGCAGTTCTTC
15	TRBV6-1	TRBJ2-4	.	.	CASSEPGTAKNIQYF	TGTGCCAGCAGTGAACCCGGGACCGCCAAAAACATTCAGTACTTC
15	TRBV7-2	TRBJ2-5	.	.	CASSLALLAGETQYF	TGTGCCAGCAGCTTAGCGCTACTAGCTGGGGAGACCCAGTACTTC
13	TRBV20-1	TRBJ1-5	.	.	CSAPGQNNQPQHF	TGCAGTGCGCCGGGACAAAACAATCAGCCCCAGCATTTT
17	TRBV5-1	TRBJ1-1	TRBD1	few	CASSLSSTDRVNTEAFF	TGCGCCAGCAGCTTGTCCAGTACGGACAGGGTGAACACTGAAGCTTTCTTT